Listed below are T cell receptor beta chains from one sample, sequenced in a study of CD8 T cells in Susac syndrome. TCRdb recomputed calls from the immunoSEQ multiplex PCR reads with MiXCR, one row per CDR3 protein. In the table there are approximately 190,000 distinct CDR3 sequences, roughly 90% of which are singletons. The sequenced sample was CD4+ T cells from PBMCs. These receptors came from a human donor with Susac syndrome. Both conserved end residues are part of each CDR3. Fields, in order: V gene, clone size, J gene, D gene, CDR3 DNA, CDR3 protein. A D gene is named only where the DNA matches it firmly. Not all rows give a size; the values are once, few, many and, for expanded clones, a class.

TRBV30	.	TRBJ1-1	TRBD1	TGTGCCTGGGAGAGACAGGGCACGAACACTGAAGCTTTCTTT	CAWERQGTNTEAFF
TRBV30	.	TRBJ1-1	.	TGTGCCTGGAGAAAACCAGGAAAAGTTTTCTTT	CAWRKPGKVFF
TRBV6-2/TRBV6-3	.	TRBJ2-1	TRBD2	TGTGCCAGCAGACATAGCGGGGGGTTGAACAATGAGCAGTTCTTC	CASRHSGGLNNEQFF
TRBV6-1	.	TRBJ2-1	.	TGTGCCAGCATTAGGACCGAGGGCAATGAGCAGTTCTTC	CASIRTEGNEQFF
TRBV5-1	.	TRBJ2-1	TRBD1	TGCGCCAGCAGCTTTCCGGACAGGGGTAATGAGCAGTTCTTC	CASSFPDRGNEQFF
TRBV5-6	.	TRBJ2-1	TRBD1	TGTGCCAGCAGCTTGCTGGGACAGGGATACAATGAGCAGTTCTTC	CASSLLGQGYNEQFF
TRBV4-2	.	TRBJ2-3	.	TGTGCCAGCAGCCAAGACGCTGCGGGTACTGGAGATACGCAGTATTTT	CASSQDAAGTGDTQYF
TRBV3-1	once	TRBJ1-1	.	TGTGCCAGCAGCCAAGGCAGGGTGGGCACTGAAGCTTTCTTT	CASSQGRVGTEAFF
TRBV2	.	TRBJ2-3	.	TGTGCCAGCATTGAAGGAGGATGGGGGGGCACAGATACGCAGTATTTT	CASIEGGWGGTDTQYF
TRBV4-1	few	TRBJ2-1	.	TGCGCCAGCAGCCAATTGGGGCTCTCCTACAATGAGCAGTTCTTC	CASSQLGLSYNEQFF
TRBV5-1	.	TRBJ2-3	TRBD1	TGCGCCAGCAGCCTGGCCGGGACAGGGACAGATACGCAGTATTTT	CASSLAGTGTDTQYF
TRBV11-2	.	TRBJ1-1	TRBD1	TGTGCCAGCTCGGACAGGTTTGAATTGGGGGATTTGGCTGAAGCTTTCTTT	CASSDRFELGDLAEAFF
TRBV15	.	TRBJ1-5	TRBD1	TGTGCCACCAGCAGAGCGGGACAGTTGGTGGGAAAGCAGCCCCAGCATTTT	CATSRAGQLVGKQPQHF
TRBV20-1	.	TRBJ1-5	.	TGCAGTGCTAATTACAGGCCAAATCAGCCCCAGCATTTT	CSANYRPNQPQHF
TRBV19	few	TRBJ1-4	.	TGTGCCAGTAGTCCCGGACAGACAACTAATGAAAAACTGTTTTTT	CASSPGQTTNEKLFF
TRBV2	.	TRBJ1-1	.	TGTGCCAGCCATTCGGACAGCAACACTGAAGCTTTCTTT	CASHSDSNTEAFF
TRBV6-1	once	TRBJ1-4	TRBD1	TGTGCCAGCATTCAGGGGGGAAATAATGAAAAACTGTTTTTT	CASIQGGNNEKLFF
TRBV7-9	.	TRBJ2-3	.	TGTGCCAGCAGGTCCTCAGCGGATACGCAGTATTTT	CASRSSADTQYF
TRBV20-1	.	TRBJ2-2	.	TGCAGTGCTTCGGACAGAAACACCGGGGAGCTGTTTTTT	CSASDRNTGELFF
TRBV4-1	once	TRBJ2-5	.	TGCGCCAGCAGCCAATTTGACAGTTACCAAGAGACCCAGTACTTC	CASSQFDSYQETQYF
TRBV6-5	.	TRBJ2-2	TRBD1	TGTGCCAGCAGTTTCTCAGGGGGCCGGACCGGGGAGCTTTTTTTT	CASSFSGGRTGELFF
TRBV30	once	TRBJ1-5	.	TGTGCCTGGAGTGTAGCGGGGGATCAGCCCCAGCATTTT	CAWSVAGDQPQHF
TRBV5-4	.	TRBJ1-4	.	TGTGCCAGCAGCCAGGACGGAGATCAGAGTAATGAAAAACTGTTTTTT	CASSQDGDQSNEKLFF
TRBV20-1	.	TRBJ1-2	.	TGCAGTGCCAGAAAAGACGGCTCTAACTATGGCTACACCTTC	CSARKDGSNYGYTF
TRBV29-1	.	TRBJ1-1	TRBD1	TGCAGCGTCAGGGGGCAGAACACTGAAGCTTTCTTT	CSVRGQNTEAFF
TRBV14	.	TRBJ2-1	TRBD2	TGTGCCAGCAGCCAATCACTAGCGAGTAATGAGCAGTTCTTC	CASSQSLASNEQFF
TRBV20-1	.	TRBJ2-5	TRBD1	TGCAGTGCTAGAGATCTCAGGGGGTCATTAGAGACCCAGTACTTC	CSARDLRGSLETQYF
TRBV5-1	.	TRBJ2-7	TRBD2	TGCGCCAGCAGCTTGGGTCTAGCGGGAGGTTTCGAGCAGTACTTC	CASSLGLAGGFEQYF
TRBV7-9	.	TRBJ1-4	.	TGTGCCAGCAGCACTTCAGGGGTTAAGGGTGAAAAACTGTTTTTT	CASSTSGVKGEKLFF
TRBV6-5	.	TRBJ1-2	.	TGTGCCAGCAGCCGTAACCTCGACTCTAACTATGGCTACACCTTC	CASSRNLDSNYGYTF
TRBV6-5	few	TRBJ1-5	.	TGTGCCAGCAGTTTAAACCCGAGTAGCAATCAGCCCCAGCATTTT	CASSLNPSSNQPQHF
TRBV20-1	.	TRBJ2-5	TRBD2	TGCAGTGCTAGCGGGCCTATGGGACTACTCCCGATAGAGACCCAGTACTTC	CSASGPMGLLPIETQYF
TRBV3-1	.	TRBJ1-1	TRBD1	TGTGCCAGCAGCATAAGGGGGCTCGAAACTGAAGCTTTCTTT	CASSIRGLETEAFF
TRBV5-1	.	TRBJ2-3	TRBD1	TGCGCCAGCAGCTTGGTGGGACAGCCACACACAGATACGCAGTATTTT	CASSLVGQPHTDTQYF
TRBV7-2	few	TRBJ2-5	.	TGTGCCAGCAGCCCCATCGAGACCCAGTACTTC	CASSPIETQYF
TRBV6-6	.	TRBJ2-7	TRBD1	TGTGCCAGCACAAGACAGGGGACCTACGAGCAGTACTTC	CASTRQGTYEQYF
TRBV20-1	.	TRBJ2-7	TRBD2	TGCAGTGCTAGAGAAGTGGGGCTAGCGGGATTCCTCTACGAGCAGTACTTC	CSAREVGLAGFLYEQYF
TRBV5-1	.	TRBJ2-1	TRBD2	TGCGCCAGCAGCTTGGAGGGACTAGATTTAAATGAGCAGTTCTTC	CASSLEGLDLNEQFF
TRBV6-2/TRBV6-3	.	TRBJ2-7	.	TGTGCCAGCAGTTACCGGCTATTCTACGAGCAGTACTTC	CASSYRLFYEQYF
TRBV6-1	.	TRBJ2-5	.	TGTGCCAGCAGCCCCTATAAAGAGACCCAGTACTTC	CASSPYKETQYF
TRBV5-1	.	TRBJ2-7	TRBD2	TGCGCCAGCAGCCCGTCGGGCGGGGGGGCGCTCGAGCAGTACTTC	CASSPSGGGALEQYF
TRBV7-9	.	TRBJ1-2	.	TGTGCCAGCAGCCCACCAATGGGGGAGAGAGGCTACACCTTC	CASSPPMGERGYTF
TRBV9	.	TRBJ1-1	TRBD1	TGTGCCAGCAGCCAATTGACAGGGGTGGTTGAAGCTTTCTTT	CASSQLTGVVEAFF
TRBV10-3	.	TRBJ2-6	TRBD1	TGTGCCATCAGATGGACAGGGAGCTCTGGGGCCAACGTCCTGACTTTC	CAIRWTGSSGANVLTF
TRBV20-1	.	TRBJ1-5	.	TGCAGTGCTCGCTTACCGGGCCGCACTTATAGCAATCAGCCCCAGCATTTT	CSARLPGRTYSNQPQHF
TRBV10-1	.	TRBJ1-2	.	TGCGCCAGCGGCGGGGGGCAGTTCCTCTATGGCTACACCTTC	CASGGGQFLYGYTF
TRBV19	.	TRBJ2-5	.	TGTGCCAGTACCCCTCCTGGGCAAGAGACCCAGTACTTC	CASTPPGQETQYF
TRBV5-1	few	TRBJ2-1	.	TGCGCCAGCTCTCCGGGACTCTTAACCTACAATGAGCAGTTCTTC	CASSPGLLTYNEQFF